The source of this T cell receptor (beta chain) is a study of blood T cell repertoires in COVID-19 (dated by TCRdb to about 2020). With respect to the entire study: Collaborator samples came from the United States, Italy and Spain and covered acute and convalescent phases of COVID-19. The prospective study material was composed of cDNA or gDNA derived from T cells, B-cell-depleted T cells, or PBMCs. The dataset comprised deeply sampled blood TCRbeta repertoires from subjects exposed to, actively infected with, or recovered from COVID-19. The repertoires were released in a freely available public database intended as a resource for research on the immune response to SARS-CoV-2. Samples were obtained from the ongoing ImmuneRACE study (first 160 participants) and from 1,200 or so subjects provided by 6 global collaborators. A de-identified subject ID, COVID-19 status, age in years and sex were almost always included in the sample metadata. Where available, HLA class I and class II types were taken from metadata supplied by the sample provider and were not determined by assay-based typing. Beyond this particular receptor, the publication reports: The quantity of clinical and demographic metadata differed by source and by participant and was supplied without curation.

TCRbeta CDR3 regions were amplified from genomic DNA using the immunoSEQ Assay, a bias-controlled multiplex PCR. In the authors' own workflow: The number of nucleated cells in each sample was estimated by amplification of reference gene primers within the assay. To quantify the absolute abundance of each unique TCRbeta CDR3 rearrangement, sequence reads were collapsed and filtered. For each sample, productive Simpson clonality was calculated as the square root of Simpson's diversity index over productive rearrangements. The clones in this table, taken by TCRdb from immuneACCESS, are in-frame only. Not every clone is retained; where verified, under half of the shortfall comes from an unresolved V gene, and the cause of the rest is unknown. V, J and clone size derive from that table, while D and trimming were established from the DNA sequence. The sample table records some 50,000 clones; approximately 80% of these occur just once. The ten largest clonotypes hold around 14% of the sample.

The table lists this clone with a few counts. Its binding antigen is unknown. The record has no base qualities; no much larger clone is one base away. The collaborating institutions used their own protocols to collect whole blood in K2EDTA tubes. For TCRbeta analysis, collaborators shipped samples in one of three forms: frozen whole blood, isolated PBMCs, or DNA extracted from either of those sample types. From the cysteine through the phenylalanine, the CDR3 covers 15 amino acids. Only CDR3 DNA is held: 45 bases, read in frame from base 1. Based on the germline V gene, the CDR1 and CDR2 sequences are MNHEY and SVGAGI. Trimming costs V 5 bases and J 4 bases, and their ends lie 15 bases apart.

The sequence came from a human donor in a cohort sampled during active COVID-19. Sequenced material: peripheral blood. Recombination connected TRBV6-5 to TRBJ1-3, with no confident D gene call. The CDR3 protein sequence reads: CASSPREAGGNTIYF. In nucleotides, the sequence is TGTGCCAGCAGTCCTCGCGAGGCGGGGGGAAACACCATATATTTT.